This T cell receptor beta chain was documented in a study of cytomegalovirus exposure and HLA in healthy donors. Study results and caveats: Reports showed the classifier diagnosing cytomegalovirus status with high specificity and sensitivity. The study reported that TCR beta sequences accurately predicted HLA-A and HLA-B alleles in most subjects. The authors later found most CMV-associated TCR beta chains appeared HLA-restricted.

With 60 Vbeta and 13 Jbeta primers, the PCR was carried out. Libraries were prepared by immunoSEQ multiplex PCR; TCRdb keeps only in-frame clonotypes and omits some of them. Of about 210,000 clones listed, about 75% are singletons. This clone came up a few times. The target antigen is unknown. Healthy bone marrow donors supplied every sample. V lost 0 bases and J lost 6, with 8 bases in between. Germline V CDR1 and CDR2: GTSNPN, SVGIG (reference sequence). CDR3 length equals 12 residues. The chain recombines TRBV30 with TRBJ1-2; possibly TRBD1 for D (6 bases). The source is a male donor in good health and CMV-seronegative. The specimen was PBMCs. CDR3 bases: TGTGCCTGGAGTGTATCAGGGGATGGCTACACCTTC. This translates into CAWSVSGDGYTF.